This section outlines one T cell receptor beta chain sequence together with its context. Its target is unknown. This CDR3 is 17 amino acids long. Germline CDR1 and CDR2: LNHNV and YYDKDF (reference sequence). V gave up 8 bases and J gave up 2 bases; unmatched junction bases: 9. The record originates from a study of CD8 T cells in ankylosing spondylitis. Whole-study findings and limits: Characteristic of ankylosing spondylitis blood, it appeared, was a TCR beta motif comprising roughly 8 highly homologous variants.

5'-RACE, quantitative and with molecular barcodes, yielded the TCR beta libraries. TCRdb redid the calling of the 5' RACE reads with MiXCR, one entry per CDR3 protein. The sample consists of fewer than 500,000 distinct CDR3 sequences, approximately 20% of them appearing once. This chain links TRBV15 with TRBJ2-1; TRBD2 matches at 13 bases. The sample comprised blood, either unsorted or a sorted T cell fraction (not recorded which). This TCR derives from a male donor with ankylosing spondylitis. CDR3 in amino acids: CATRQLAGGAPYNEQFF. Written as DNA, the CDR3 is TGTGCCACCCGGCAACTAGCGGGAGGGGCTCCCTACAATGAGCAGTTCTTC.